This T cell receptor (beta chain) was recovered during a study of T cells after posttransplantation cyclophosphamide. Concerning this clone: Its antigen is undetermined.

Germline V gene sequence: CDR1 ENHRY, CDR2 SYGVKD. After removal of 3 bases from V and 2 bases from J, the junction contained 9 bases not matched to a gene. This CDR3 comprises 19 residues. Clones were read by immunoSEQ multiplex PCR, and TCRdb kept only the in-frame ones, dropping some. The sample yields 25,000 or so clones, more than 70% seen once. Study results and limitations: Recipient CMV seropositivity and CMV reactivation strongly tracked TRB clonality. Skin or GI-infiltrating T cells shared few TRB sequences with blood.

The gene calls are TRBV10-3 and TRBJ2-4, with 14 bases lining up with TRBD2. The source is a woman aged 60-70 years with a blood cancer, CMV-positive, and with a related stem cell donor. The sequenced sample was PBMCs. CDR3 region: CAISERLAGGPRTKNIQYF. The CDR3 nucleotides are TGTGCCATCAGTGAACGACTAGCGGGAGGGCCAAGGACCAAAAACATTCAGTACTTC.